The rows below give T cell receptor beta chains drawn from one sample of a study of chemoradiotherapy in HPV16-positive cancers. Assay: immunoSEQ multiplex PCR; the TCRdb copy retains only in-frame clones and omits some. This repertoire shows about 12,000 clones, around 80% found once; its top ten account for approximately 2%. The sample here was taken from a patient who underwent chemoradiotherapy. The receptors originated from a human donor with HPV-associated anogenital cancer. The CDR3 runs from the conserved cysteine through the conserved F or W. Each record gives: clone size, J gene, D gene, V gene, CDR3 protein, CDR3 DNA. D genes are given only for firm matches. Some rows mark clone size as missing; the rest say once, few, many or name a class of expanded clone.

size: NA
J: TRBJ1-2
D: TRBD1
V: TRBV5-1
CDR3: CASSLRQGLGYTF
DNA: TGCGCCAGCAGCTTAAGACAGGGGCTTGGCTACACCTTC

size: NA
J: TRBJ2-5
D: TRBD1
V: TRBV11-2
CDR3: CASTRGVRNRGRGETQYF
DNA: TGTGCCAGCACCAGGGGGGTACGAAACAGGGGGCGGGGAGAGACCCAGTACTTC

size: NA
J: TRBJ2-3
D: TRBD2
V: TRBV19
CDR3: CASRAASGGQGDTQYF
DNA: TGTGCCAGTAGAGCAGCTAGCGGGGGGCAGGGAGATACGCAGTATTTT

size: NA
J: TRBJ1-1
D: NA
V: TRBV11-3
CDR3: CASSHSGGYTEAFF
DNA: TGTGCCAGCAGCCATTCGGGGGGATACACTGAAGCTTTCTTT

size: NA
J: TRBJ1-1
D: NA
V: TRBV18
CDR3: CASSPYTSGRGNTEAFF
DNA: TGTGCCAGCTCACCCTATACCTCCGGGCGTGGGAACACTGAAGCTTTCTTT

size: NA
J: TRBJ1-5
D: TRBD1
V: TRBV7-9
CDR3: CASSPDRAGQPQHF
DNA: TGTGCCAGCAGCCCGGACAGGGCAGGACAGCCCCAGCATTTT

size: few
J: TRBJ1-2
D: NA
V: TRBV19
CDR3: CASSMNGYGYTF
DNA: TGTGCCAGTAGTATGAACGGATATGGCTACACCTTC

size: NA
J: TRBJ2-5
D: NA
V: TRBV7-2
CDR3: CASSNGLQETQYF
DNA: TGTGCCAGCAGCAACGGACTCCAGGAGACCCAGTACTTC

size: once
J: TRBJ1-6
D: NA
V: TRBV5-1
CDR3: CASICSESSYNSPLHF
DNA: TGCGCCAGCATTTGCTCGGAGAGCTCCTATAATTCACCCCTCCACTTT

size: NA
J: TRBJ2-5
D: NA
V: TRBV14
CDR3: CASSQNLAETQYF
DNA: TGTGCCAGCAGCCAAAACCTAGCCGAGACCCAGTACTTC

size: few
J: TRBJ2-1
D: NA
V: TRBV5-4
CDR3: CASSLGADSSYNEQFF
DNA: TGTGCCAGCAGCTTGGGCGCAGATAGCTCCTACAATGAGCAGTTCTTC

size: NA
J: TRBJ2-7
D: NA
V: TRBV6-5
CDR3: CASSLMPGASYEQYF
DNA: TGTGCCAGCAGTTTAATGCCCGGGGCCTCCTACGAGCAGTACTTC

size: NA
J: TRBJ2-5
D: NA
V: TRBV18
CDR3: CASSRASQETQYF
DNA: TGTGCCAGCTCACGGGCCAGCCAAGAGACCCAGTACTTC

size: NA
J: TRBJ1-4
D: TRBD1
V: TRBV11-2
CDR3: CASSERQGTNEKLFF
DNA: TGTGCCAGCAGCGAGCGACAGGGGACTAATGAAAAACTGTTTTTT